The 27 T cell receptor beta chains listed next were all sequenced from one sample in a study of T cells in Graves' hyperthyroidism and ophthalmopathy. RNA transcripts yielded amplified TCR beta CDR3 regions. A first-round RT-PCR of the TCR CDR3 used the HTBI primer set. TCRdb re-called the multiplex PCR reads with MiXCR, one entry per CDR3 protein. The sample lists about 58,000 distinct CDR3 sequences; around half were seen once. Sequencing was performed on blood. All receptors derive from a woman aged 25 to 39 with Graves' ophthalmopathy.

This clonotype occurred many times. This rearrangement joins TRBV19 to TRBJ2-5; TRBD1 aligns across 12 bases. This CDR3 contains 15 residues. Germline V gene sequence: CDR1 LNHDA, CDR2 SQIVND (reference sequence). V shed 5 bases, J shed 5 bases, and the junction held 6 bases outside the gene matches. CDR3: CASSPGTGGWETQYF. The CDR3 coding sequence is TGTGCCAGTAGTCCTGGGACAGGGGGCTGGGAGACCCAGTACTTC.

In its sample, this clonotype was seen many times. J is TRBJ1-2 and V is TRBV7-9; weak D call: TRBD1 (6 bases). V was pared by 5 bases and J by 4 bases, with 11 bases between. Germline V gene lookup returns CDR1 SEHNR and CDR2 FQNEAQ (reference sequence). This CDR3 has 13 amino acids. CDR3 in amino acids: CASSRTASYGYTF. For the CDR3, the DNA is TGTGCCAGCAGCCGGACAGCCTCCTATGGCTACACCTTC. The variable domain in full, completed from reference TRBV7-9 and TRBJ1-2, reads DTGVSQNPRHKITKRGQNVTFRCDPISEHNRLYWYRQTLGQGPEFLTYFQNEAQLEKSRLLSDRFSAERPKGSFSTLEIQRTEQGDSAMYLCASSRTASYGYTFGSGTRLTVV.

The chain has TRBV24-1 and TRBJ2-7, with 8 bases matching TRBD1. CDR1 KGHDR and CDR2 SFDVKD come from the germline V gene. J gave up 2 bases and V 12 bases, and 8 bases lay outside the gene matches. This CDR3 region has 13 residues. The CDR3 is CARGGTGAYEQYF. DNA of the CDR3: TGTGCCCGAGGGGGGACAGGAGCCTACGAGCAGTACTTC.

Many counts were recorded for this clonotype. J is TRBJ1-5 and V is TRBV7-9; weak D call: TRBD1 (6 bases). The CDR3 consists of 13 residues. V lost 5 bases to trimming and J lost 3 bases, with 8 bases between them. Germline CDR1 and CDR2: SEHNR and FQNEAQ (reference sequence). The CDR3, as DNA: TGTGCCAGCAGCCGGGACACCAATCAGCCCCAGCATTTT. It encodes CASSRDTNQPQHF. The full variable domain, with the rest looked up from reference TRBV7-9 and TRBJ1-5, is DTGVSQNPRHKITKRGQNVTFRCDPISEHNRLYWYRQTLGQGPEFLTYFQNEAQLEKSRLLSDRFSAERPKGSFSTLEIQRTEQGDSAMYLCASSRDTNQPQHFGDGTRLSIL.

This clonotype appeared many times. The V and J genes are TRBV20-1 and TRBJ2-1; perhaps TRBD1 as D (5 bases). The germline gives CDR1 DFQATT, CDR2 SNEGSKA (reference sequence). The ends were cut back, 6 bases at V and 0 bases at J, with 24 bases in the middle. The CDR3 runs 18 residues. CDR3 protein: CSAVGALGLSGSYNEQFF. The CDR3 nucleotides read TGCAGTGCGGTAGGGGCCCTAGGATTGTCCGGCTCCTACAATGAGCAGTTCTTC.

V and J are TRBV2 and TRBJ1-5; 8 bases are a match to TRBD1. The CDR3 covers 15 residues. V shed 6 bases, J shed 4 bases, and the junction held 8 bases outside the gene matches. From germline, CDR1 is SNHLY and CDR2 FYNNEI. The CDR3 DNA reads TGTGCCAGCAGGAACAGGGGGGCGCGAAATCAGCCCCAGCATTTT. This gives the protein CASRNRGARNQPQHF.

This clonotype was picked up many times. The V call is TRBV4-2, the J call TRBJ1-5, with TRBD1 identical over 11 bases. Germline CDR1 LGHNA, CDR2 YNFKEQ. J was trimmed by 7 bases and V by 1 base; bases with no gene match: 3. The length of the CDR3 is 15 residues. As DNA, the CDR3 is TGTGCCAGCAGCCAAGGAGGGACAGGGGGACAGCCCCAGCATTTT. As protein: CASSQGGTGGQPQHF.

The chain employs TRBV10-3 and TRBJ2-1; D possibly corresponds to TRBD1 (6 bases). V was cut by 10 bases and J by 1 base, with 17 bases left in between. Germline lookup yields CDR1 ENHRY and CDR2 SYGVKD. This CDR3 contains 15 residues. CDR3 in amino acids: CASDLGGRSYNEQFF. The CDR3 nucleotides are TGTGCCAGCGATCTAGGGGGTAGGTCCTACAATGAGCAGTTCTTC.

This clonotype was seen at least ten times. V is TRBV29-1 and J is TRBJ2-3; no clear D. CDR1 and CDR2 (germline): SQVTM, ANQGSEA. Trimming took 3 bases from V and 3 from J, leaving 10 bases between them. CDR3 length: 13 amino acids. In DNA form, the CDR3 reads TGCAGCGTTGATGGGCTCCGGACAGATACGCAGTATTTT. This translates into CSVDGLRTDTQYF.

The sample holds one count of this clonotype. The chain's CDR3 is CASSRIGMGSYNEQFF. The CDR3 DNA follows: TGTGCCAGCAGCAGAATAGGGATGGGCTCCTACAATGAGCAGTTCTTC. V and J are TRBV11-1 and TRBJ2-1; D remains unclear. V dropped 5 bases and J dropped 0 bases, with 14 bases sitting between them. The CDR3 is 16 residues long. Germline V gene data show CDR1 as SGHAT and CDR2 as FQDESV (reference sequence).

A remark on this clonotype: Here the CDR3 omits its conserved ending phenylalanine or tryptophan, so a read error is the likely source. The CDR3 is CASSPSGGRLADTQYC. DNA of the CDR3: TGTGCCAGCAGCCCCTCCGGGGGACGTTTGGCAGATACGCAGTATTGT. V usage is TRBV11-3 and J usage is TRBJ2-3; D is possibly TRBD2 (6 bases). The CDR3 is 16 amino acids. Looked up from germline, CDR1 is SGHNT and CDR2 is YENEEA. The germline V and J ends were trimmed by 5 bases and 4 bases, with 19 bases remaining between them.

In this sample, this clonotype turned up many times. V and J are TRBV6-5 and TRBJ2-5; 8 bases line up with TRBD2. After removal of 8 bases from V and 1 base from J, the junction contained 9 bases not matched to a gene. Per germline, CDR1 MNHEY and CDR2 SVGAGI. The CDR3 loop spans 15 amino acids. The DNA for the CDR3 is TGTGCCAGCCGGGGAGCGGGAGCCTCCCAAGAGACCCAGTACTTC. Translating it yields CASRGAGASQETQYF.

V and J are TRBV5-1 and TRBJ2-5; possibly TRBD2 for D (6 bases). Deletions cut 4 bases from V and 1 base from J, with 14 bases between. The germline V gene has CDR1 SGHRS and CDR2 YFSETQ. The CDR3 has 15 residues. CDR3 nucleotide sequence: TGCGCCAGCAGCAGGGAGACTAGTGCCCAAGAGACCCAGTACTTC. Amino acid sequence: CASSRETSAQETQYF. The whole variable domain, filled in from reference TRBV5-1 and TRBJ2-5, reads KAGVTQTPRYLIKTRGQQVTLSCSPISGHRSVSWYQQTPGQGLQFLFEYFSETQRNKGNFPGRFSGRQFSNSRSEMNVSTLELGDSALYLCASSRETSAQETQYFGPGTRLLVL.

The chain joins TRBV7-3 to TRBJ2-1; maybe TRBD2 (6 bases). V lost 3 bases and J lost 5, with 14 bases in between. The V gene's germline CDR1 is SGHTA and CDR2 FQGTGA. The CDR3 runs to 15 residues. In nucleotides, the CDR3 is TGTGCCAGCAGCTTTGGGGGGAGTCGACACAATGAGCAGTTCTTC. This translates into CASSFGGSRHNEQFF.

The rearrangement links TRBV7-3 to TRBJ1-2; D is unresolved. The V gene lost 5 bases and the J gene lost 4 bases, with 17 bases spanning the gap. The CDR3 runs to 15 residues. Germline values: CDR1 SGHTA, CDR2 FQGTGA. DNA for the CDR3: TGTGCCAGCAGCCTTAACTCAGGCTCATCCTATGGCTACACCTTC. As protein: CASSLNSGSSYGYTF.

By sample fraction, this clonotype is medium-sized. V usage is TRBV2 and J usage is TRBJ2-7; D is perhaps TRBD1 (6 bases). This CDR3 is 12 amino acids long. Germline loops: CDR1 SNHLY, CDR2 FYNNEI. The V end was cut by 5 bases, the J end by 5 bases, with 10 bases between. The CDR3 sequence: CASSQQGHEQYF. The CDR3, as DNA: TGTGCCAGCAGTCAACAGGGCCACGAGCAGTACTTC.

This clonotype was picked up many times. The V and J genes are TRBV28 and TRBJ1-1; D unclear. The ends were cut back, 11 bases at V and 5 bases at J, with 15 bases in the middle. Per the germline V gene, CDR1 is MDHEN and CDR2 is SYDVKM. The length of the CDR3 is 12 residues. This chain's CDR3 is CAAGRMRTEAFF. CDR3 DNA: TGTGCCGCTGGTAGGATGAGGACTGAAGCTTTCTTT.

The gene calls are TRBV25-1 and TRBJ2-7; D is unclear. Per the germline V gene, CDR1 is MGHDK and CDR2 is SYGVNS. The V end was cut by 4 bases, the J end by 0 bases, with 10 bases between. CDR3 length equals 14 residues. CDR3 sequence reads: CASSGLASSYEQYF. The CDR3 DNA follows: TGTGCCAGCAGTGGATTGGCCAGCTCCTACGAGCAGTACTTC.

This rearrangement joins TRBV12-3 or TRBV12-4 to TRBJ2-1; the match to TRBD2 covers 7 bases. The CDR3 contains 15 residues. V lost 5 bases, J lost 9 bases, and 13 bases stayed unmatched. As DNA, the CDR3 is TGTGCCAGCAGTCTACAGATGGGGGGGAACACTGAGCAGTTCTTC. It translates to CASSLQMGGNTEQFF.

This clonotype occurred many times. The rearrangement uses TRBV19 and TRBJ2-7, with TRBD2 as a possible D gene (6 bases). Trimming pared 3 bases from V and 1 base from J, leaving 10 bases between. Germline-derived CDR1 and CDR2 are LNHDA and SQIVND (reference sequence). The CDR3 spans 14 residues. In DNA, the CDR3 is TGTGCCAGTAGTATGTCGCGGGGATCCTACGAGCAGTACTTC. This encodes CASSMSRGSYEQYF. Variable domain in full (rest from reference TRBV19 and TRBJ2-7): DGGITQSPKYLFRKEGQNVTLSCEQNLNHDAMYWYRQDPGQGLRLIYYSQIVNDFQKGDIAEGYSVSREKKESFPLTVTSAQKNPTAFYLCASSMSRGSYEQYFGPGTRLTVT.

V usage is TRBV19 and J usage is TRBJ2-1, with 10 bases lining up with TRBD2. Losses at the gene ends were 5 bases for V and 8 bases for J; bases not matched to a gene: 12. This CDR3 has 16 residues. The germline CDR1 and CDR2 sequences are LNHDA and SQIVND (reference sequence). The CDR3 sequence: CASSGPGLAFLYEQFF. CDR3 DNA: TGTGCCAGTAGTGGACCGGGACTAGCGTTTTTGTATGAGCAGTTCTTC.

This clonotype has a count of ten or more. The V call is TRBV2, the J call TRBJ2-1; 10 nucleotides match TRBD2. Germline values: CDR1 SNHLY, CDR2 FYNNEI. CDR3 length equals 15 residues. V lost 4 bases and J lost 9; bases outside the gene matches: 9. This chain's CDR3 is CASSVTSGISREQFF. DNA for the CDR3: TGTGCCAGCAGTGTTACTAGCGGGATCTCCCGTGAGCAGTTCTTC.

At least ten counts were recorded for this clonotype. The V gene is TRBV27, the J gene TRBJ1-6; perhaps TRBD1 as D (6 bases). Germline-derived CDR1 and CDR2 are MNHEY and SMNVEV (reference sequence). The CDR3 is 13 residues long. V lost 5 bases and J lost 8, with 10 bases in between. The CDR3 loop reads CASSQYRDSPLHF. In nucleotides, the CDR3 is TGTGCCAGCAGTCAGTACAGGGATTCACCCCTCCACTTT.

At least ten counts were recorded for this clonotype. The chain couples TRBV4-1 to TRBJ1-2; 9 nucleotides line up with TRBD1. The germline V gene has CDR1 MGHRA and CDR2 YSYEKL. J was trimmed by 2 bases and V by 0 bases; bases with no gene match: 10. This CDR3 is 18 amino acids long. The CDR3 nucleotides are TGCGCCAGCAGCCAAGATTTTAGGACAGGGGCCACCAACTATGGCTACACCTTC. Translated, it gives CASSQDFRTGATNYGYTF.

The V call is TRBV29-1, the J call TRBJ2-7; D is perhaps TRBD2 (5 bases). Trimming removed 2 bases from V and 5 bases from J, with 22 bases in between. This CDR3 has 16 residues. Germline CDR1 reads SQVTM; CDR2 reads ANQGSEA. The CDR3 nucleotides read TGCAGCGTTGAACAATCTGGCGGGTATAGCGCCCACGAGCAGTACTTC. This translates into CSVEQSGGYSAHEQYF.

Ten or more counts support this clonotype. The V gene is TRBV19, the J gene TRBJ2-1; D is ambiguous. Trimming removed 6 bases from V and 0 bases from J, with 9 bases in between. CDR3 length: 14 residues. CDR1 LNHDA and CDR2 SQIVND come from the germline V gene (reference sequence). CDR3 DNA sequence: TGTGCCAGTAGAAACTGGAGCTCCTACAATGAGCAGTTCTTC. The encoded protein is CASRNWSSYNEQFF.

This clonotype was picked up many times. The chain employs TRBV20-1 and TRBJ2-7; weak D call: TRBD2 (5 bases). V was pared by 0 bases and J by 0 bases, with 9 bases between. The CDR3 is 14 residues long. Germline V gene sequence: CDR1 DFQATT, CDR2 SNEGSKA (reference sequence). The CDR3 nucleotides read TGCAGTGCTAGAGAACCCGGGGACTCCTACGAGCAGTACTTC. This encodes CSAREPGDSYEQYF.